The sequence of this TCR beta chain was determined in a study of blood T cell repertoires in COVID-19. Study information: Spain, Italy and the United States supplied samples that represented acute and convalescent COVID-19. Sample material is recorded as cDNA or gDNA derived from T cells, B-cell-depleted T cells, or PBMCs.

CDR3 length: 14 amino acids. Trimming cost V 3 bases and J 3 bases, with 11 bases left between them. In germline, CDR1 is KGHSH, CDR2 LQKENI. Original handling: Amplification of reference gene primers was used by the study to estimate nucleated cell counts. Only in-frame clones appear in the TCRdb table, and some are missing; sequencing was by immunoSEQ multiplex PCR. V, J and clone size reflect that table, while D and trimming were determined from the DNA. The sample holds approximately 150,000 clones, approximately 90% seen once. The receptor's source is a man younger than 30 with COVID-19, enrolled during active disease. The chain recombines TRBV18 with TRBJ1-1; perhaps TRBD1 as D (5 bases). The source material was peripheral blood. CDR3 protein: CASSPGFRDTEAFF. DNA of the CDR3: TGTGCCAGCTCACCGGGGTTCAGGGACACTGAAGCTTTCTTT.